The 16 T cell receptor beta chains in this list originate from one sample, sequenced in a study of cytomegalovirus exposure and HLA in healthy donors. Primers for the PCR totalled 60 Vbeta and 13 Jbeta. Repertoires were generated with immunoSEQ multiplex PCR, while TCRdb's copy carries only in-frame clones and drops some. The table shows 70,000 or so clones, with around 86% occurring only once. Sequencing was done on a sample of PBMCs. The receptors derive from a woman younger than 45 in good health and CMV-seronegative.

The V and J genes are TRBV5-1 and TRBJ2-7, with 8 nucleotides matching TRBD2. This CDR3 spans 15 amino acids. Per the germline V gene, CDR1 is SGHRS and CDR2 is YFSETQ. V shed 1 base and J 4 bases; nucleotides not matched to a gene: 7. The CDR3: CASSLRALAGYEQYF. DNA of the CDR3: TGCGCCAGCAGCTTGCGTGCGCTAGCGGGTTACGAGCAGTACTTC.

On this clone: The sample contains more than one DNA sequence encoding this CDR3. The chain recombines TRBV27 with TRBJ2-2; 7 nucleotides align to TRBD1. With 5 bases clipped from V and 1 base from J, the junction kept 1 base outside the gene matches. From germline, CDR1 is MNHEY and CDR2 SMNVEV (reference sequence). This CDR3 region has 14 residues. The DNA for the CDR3 is TGTGCCAGCAGTAGGACAGGGAACACCGGGGAGCTGTTTTTT. This encodes CASSRTGNTGELFF.

The chain uses TRBV7-6 and TRBJ2-3; 7 bases are a match to TRBD2. Trimming cost V 6 bases and J 0 bases; bases outside gene matches: 3. Germline V gene sequence: CDR1 SGHVS, CDR2 FNYEAQ. This CDR3 spans 14 amino acids. The CDR3 loop is CASSPSGSTDTQYF. The CDR3 DNA reads as TGTGCCAGCAGTCCTAGCGGTAGCACAGATACGCAGTATTTT.

The chain links TRBV13 to TRBJ2-1; 8 bases map to TRBD2. The germline gives CDR1 PRHDT, CDR2 FYEKMQ (reference sequence). Trimming took 5 bases from V and 3 from J; bases not matched to a gene: 6. The CDR3 sequence is 15 residues long. The CDR3 sequence: CASSTGRGGYNEQFF. DNA for the CDR3: TGTGCCAGCAGCACCGGGAGGGGGGGCTACAATGAGCAGTTCTTC.

This clone was observed a single time. This rearrangement joins TRBV7-3 to TRBJ2-2; 10 bases line up with TRBD2. Germline CDR1 and CDR2: SGHTA and FQGTGA. V shed 7 bases, J shed 6 bases, and the junction held 2 bases outside the gene matches. CDR3 size: 13 residues. DNA of the CDR3: TGTGCCAGCAAGCTAGCGGGAGCCGGGGAGCTGTTTTTT. Translation: CASKLAGAGELFF.

This sequence joins TRBV10-3 and TRBJ2-5; 12 bases agree with TRBD2. Per germline, CDR1 ENHRY and CDR2 SYGVKD. The length of the CDR3 is 17 residues. V lost 4 bases to trimming and J lost 4 bases; unmatched junction nucleotides: 10. In nucleotides, the CDR3 is TGTGCCATCAGTGGGGGGACTAGCGGGCAGAGGTCAGAGACCCAGTACTTC. This sequence encodes CAISGGTSGQRSETQYF.

V and J are TRBV10-3 and TRBJ1-4; 7 bases line up with TRBD1. The CDR3 contains 13 residues. After removal of 6 bases from V and 4 bases from J, the junction contained 2 bases not matched to a gene. CDR1 is ENHRY and CDR2 is SYGVKD in the germline V gene. CDR3 DNA: TGTGCCATCAGCACAGGGGATAATGAAAAACTGTTTTTT. Its protein is CAISTGDNEKLFF.

The chain recombines TRBV5-1 with TRBJ1-2, with TRBD1 identical over 8 bases. Germline assignment: CDR1 SGHRS and CDR2 YFSETQ. The trim removed 2 bases at V and 4 bases at J, leaving 7 bases unmatched. The CDR3 runs to 15 residues. The CDR3 nucleotides are TGCGCCAGCAGCTTAACCGGACAGGGCACCTATGGCTACACCTTC. Translation gives CASSLTGQGTYGYTF.

The rearrangement uses TRBV14 and TRBJ2-5; 7 bases are a match to TRBD1. The CDR3 runs 14 residues. Unmatched junction bases numbered 0, after V lost 0 bases and J lost 2 bases. CDR1 is SGHDN, CDR2 FVKESK, per germline. In DNA, the CDR3 is TGTGCCAGCAGCCAAGACAGGGGGCAAGAGACCCAGTACTTC. Protein: CASSQDRGQETQYF.

The V and J genes are TRBV9 and TRBJ1-1; 7 bases map to TRBD1. This CDR3 spans 15 amino acids. CDR1 SGDLS and CDR2 YYNGEE come from the germline V gene. V was clipped by 4 bases and J by 4 bases; unmatched bases: 10. The CDR3 region has the DNA TGTGCCAGCAGCCCCTCGGGAGGGGGCGGCACTGAAGCTTTCTTT. Translating it yields CASSPSGGGGTEAFF.

The chain employs TRBV9 and TRBJ1-2, with D tentatively TRBD1 (6 bases). Germline loops: CDR1 SGDLS, CDR2 YYNGEE. This CDR3 comprises 17 residues. Trimming removed 3 bases from V and 2 bases from J, with 20 bases in between. CDR3 sequence (DNA): TGTGCCAGCAGCGCCACTCTACAGGGAGAGGGAAACTATGGCTACACCTTC. Its translation is CASSATLQGEGNYGYTF.

V gene TRBV5-1 combines with J gene TRBJ2-3; 7 nucleotides agree with TRBD2. The V segment lost 5 bases and the J segment 4 bases; nucleotides outside the gene matches: 13. Germline CDR1 SGHRS, CDR2 YFSETQ. The CDR3 length is 16 residues. The CDR3 coding sequence is TGCGCCAGCAGTTACTCAGGAGCGGGATTTGCAGATACGCAGTATTTT. Translating it yields CASSYSGAGFADTQYF. The whole variable domain, remainder taken from reference TRBV5-1 and TRBJ2-3, is KAGVTQTPRYLIKTRGQQVTLSCSPISGHRSVSWYQQTPGQGLQFLFEYFSETQRNKGNFPGRFSGRQFSNSRSEMNVSTLELGDSALYLCASSYSGAGFADTQYFGPGTRLTVL.

The count of this clone is one. The chain combines TRBV4-1 with TRBJ2-1; TRBD2 agrees at 10 bases. J lost 2 bases, V lost 4 bases, and 5 bases had no gene match. The germline gives CDR1 MGHRA, CDR2 YSYEKL. The CDR3 loop spans 16 amino acids. The DNA for the CDR3 is TGCGCCAGCAGCCTCTCTAGCGGGAGTCCCTACAATGAGCAGTTCTTC. It is translated as CASSLSSGSPYNEQFF.

The gene calls are TRBV5-4 and TRBJ2-1; D ambiguous. The CDR3 has 14 amino acids. Germline CDR1 reads SGHNT; CDR2 reads YYREEE (reference sequence). V lost 0 bases and J 0 bases, leaving 4 bases between the germline ends. DNA of the CDR3: TGTGCCAGCAGCTTGGACACCTCCTACAATGAGCAGTTCTTC. Translated: CASSLDTSYNEQFF.

This clone has only one observation. The V call is TRBV6-1, the J call TRBJ2-7, with D possibly matching TRBD1 (6 bases). The CDR3 spans 15 residues. V lost 8 bases and J lost 1, with 18 bases in between. Germline assignment: CDR1 MNHNS and CDR2 SASEGT. Written as DNA, the CDR3 is TGTGCCAGCTCCGAGGTCGACAGGCAGTCCTACGAGCAGTACTTC. Protein: CASSEVDRQSYEQYF.

The chain recombines TRBV7-2 with TRBJ1-5, with D possibly being TRBD1 (6 bases). Trimming removed 5 bases from V and 9 bases from J, with 17 bases in between. Germline CDR1 is SGHTA and CDR2 is FQGNSA. The CDR3 runs 14 residues. CDR3 in amino acids: CASSQDSRERPQHF. The CDR3, as DNA: TGTGCCAGCAGCCAGGACAGCCGTGAGCGGCCCCAGCATTTT.